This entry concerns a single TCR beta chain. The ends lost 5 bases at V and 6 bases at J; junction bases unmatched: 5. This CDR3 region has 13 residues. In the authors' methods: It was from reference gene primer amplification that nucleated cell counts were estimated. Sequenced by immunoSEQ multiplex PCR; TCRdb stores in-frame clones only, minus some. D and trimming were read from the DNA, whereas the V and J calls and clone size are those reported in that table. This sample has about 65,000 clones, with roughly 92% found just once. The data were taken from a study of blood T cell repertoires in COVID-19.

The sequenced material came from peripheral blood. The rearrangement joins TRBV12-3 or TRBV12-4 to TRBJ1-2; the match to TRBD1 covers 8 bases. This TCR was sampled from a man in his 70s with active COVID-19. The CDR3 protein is CASSSRQGNGYTF. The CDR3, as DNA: TGTGCCAGCAGTAGTCGACAGGGGAATGGCTACACCTTC.